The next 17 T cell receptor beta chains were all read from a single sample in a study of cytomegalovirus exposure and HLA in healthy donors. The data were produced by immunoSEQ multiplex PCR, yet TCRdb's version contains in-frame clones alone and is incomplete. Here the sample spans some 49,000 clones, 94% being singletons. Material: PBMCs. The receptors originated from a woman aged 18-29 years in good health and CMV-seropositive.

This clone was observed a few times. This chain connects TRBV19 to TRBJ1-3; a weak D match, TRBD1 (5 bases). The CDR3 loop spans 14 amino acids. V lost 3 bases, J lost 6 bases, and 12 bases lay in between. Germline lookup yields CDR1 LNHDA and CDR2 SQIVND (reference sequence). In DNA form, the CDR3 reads TGTGCCAGTAGTATTCAAGGGGCGAAAAACACCATATATTTT. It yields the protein CASSIQGAKNTIYF.

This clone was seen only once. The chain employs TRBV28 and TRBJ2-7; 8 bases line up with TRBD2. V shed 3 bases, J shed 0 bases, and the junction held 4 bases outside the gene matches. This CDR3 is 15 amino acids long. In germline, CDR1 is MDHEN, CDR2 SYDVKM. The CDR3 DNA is TGTGCCAGCAGTTTGGTAGCGGGACTCTCCTACGAGCAGTACTTC. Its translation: CASSLVAGLSYEQYF.

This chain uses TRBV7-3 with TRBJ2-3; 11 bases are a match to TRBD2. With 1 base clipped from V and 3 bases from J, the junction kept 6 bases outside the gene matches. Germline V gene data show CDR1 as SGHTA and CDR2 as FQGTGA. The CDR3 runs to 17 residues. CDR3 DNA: TGTGCCAGCAGCTTAAATCCTAGCGGGAGGCGGACAGATACGCAGTATTTT. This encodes CASSLNPSGRRTDTQYF.

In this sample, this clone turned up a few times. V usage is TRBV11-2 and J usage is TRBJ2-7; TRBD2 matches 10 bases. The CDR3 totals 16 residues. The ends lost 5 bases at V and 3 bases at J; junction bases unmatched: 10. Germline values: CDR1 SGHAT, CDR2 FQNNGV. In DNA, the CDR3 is TGTGCCAGCAGCACAGGACTAGCGGCGCCCCACTACGAGCAGTACTTC. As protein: CASSTGLAAPHYEQYF.

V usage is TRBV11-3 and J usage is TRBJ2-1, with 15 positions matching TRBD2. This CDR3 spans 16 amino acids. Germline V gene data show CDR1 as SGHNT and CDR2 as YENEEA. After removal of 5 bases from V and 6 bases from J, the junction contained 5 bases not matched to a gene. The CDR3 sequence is CASSPQGLAGGNEQFF. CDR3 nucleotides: TGTGCCAGCAGCCCCCAGGGACTAGCGGGAGGCAATGAGCAGTTCTTC.

The CDR3 DNA reads TGTGCCAGCAGCTTGGTACAGGGGGTTTACAATGAGCAGTTCTTC. Translation gives CASSLVQGVYNEQFF. This sequence joins TRBV5-4 and TRBJ2-1; 8 bases match TRBD1. The CDR3 is 15 amino acids. V lost 0 bases to trimming and J lost 4 bases; unmatched junction nucleotides: 3. The germline CDR1 and CDR2 sequences are SGHNT and YYREEE (reference sequence).

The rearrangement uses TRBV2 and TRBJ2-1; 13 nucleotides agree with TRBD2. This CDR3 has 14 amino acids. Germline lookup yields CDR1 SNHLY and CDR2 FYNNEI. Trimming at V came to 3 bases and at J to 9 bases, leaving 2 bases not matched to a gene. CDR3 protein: CASSEGLAGPEQFF. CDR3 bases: TGTGCCAGCAGTGAGGGACTAGCGGGACCTGAGCAGTTCTTC.

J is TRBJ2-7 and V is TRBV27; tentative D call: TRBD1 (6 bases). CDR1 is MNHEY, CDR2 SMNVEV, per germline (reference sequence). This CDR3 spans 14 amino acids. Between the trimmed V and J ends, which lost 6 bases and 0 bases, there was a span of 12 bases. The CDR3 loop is CASRLQGNSYEQYF. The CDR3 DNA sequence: TGTGCCAGCAGACTACAGGGAAACTCCTACGAGCAGTACTTC.

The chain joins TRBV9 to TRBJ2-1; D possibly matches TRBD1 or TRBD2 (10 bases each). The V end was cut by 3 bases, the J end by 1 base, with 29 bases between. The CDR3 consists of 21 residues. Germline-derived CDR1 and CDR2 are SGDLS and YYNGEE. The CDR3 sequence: CASSGDRGRSGRARSYNEQFF. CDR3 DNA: TGTGCCAGCAGCGGAGACAGGGGGCGCAGCGGGAGGGCAAGATCCTACAATGAGCAGTTCTTC. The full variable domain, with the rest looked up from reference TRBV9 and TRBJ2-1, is DSGVTQTPKHLITATGQRVTLRCSPRSGDLSVYWYQQSLDQGLQFLIQYYNGEERAKGNILERFSAQQFPDLHSELNLSSLELGDSALYFCASSGDRGRSGRARSYNEQFFGPGTRLTVL.

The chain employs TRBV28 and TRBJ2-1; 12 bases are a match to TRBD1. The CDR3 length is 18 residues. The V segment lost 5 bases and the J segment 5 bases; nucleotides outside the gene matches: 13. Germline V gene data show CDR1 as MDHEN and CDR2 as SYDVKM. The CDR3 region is CASSKRLSGTGGNNEQFF. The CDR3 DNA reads TGTGCCAGCAGTAAACGTCTATCCGGGACAGGGGGCAACAATGAGCAGTTCTTC.

CDR3: CASSGGQGYQPQHF. The CDR3 coding sequence is TGTGCCAGCTCGGGGGGACAGGGGTATCAGCCCCAGCATTTT. The gene calls are TRBV7-9 and TRBJ1-5; 10 bases map to TRBD1. CDR1 SEHNR and CDR2 FQNEAQ come from the germline V gene (reference sequence). J lost 5 bases, V lost 8 bases, and 6 bases had no gene match. The CDR3 covers 14 residues. Full variable domain (remainder filled in from reference TRBV7-9 and TRBJ1-5): DTGVSQNPRHKITKRGQNVTFRCDPISEHNRLYWYRQTLGQGPEFLTYFQNEAQLEKSRLLSDRFSAERPKGSFSTLEIQRTEQGDSAMYLCASSGGQGYQPQHFGDGTRLSIL.

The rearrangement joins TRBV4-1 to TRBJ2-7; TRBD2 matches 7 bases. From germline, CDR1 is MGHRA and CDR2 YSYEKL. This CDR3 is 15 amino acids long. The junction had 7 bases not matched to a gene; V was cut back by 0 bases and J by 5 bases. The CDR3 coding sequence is TGCGCCAGCAGCCAAGAGGGCGGGAGCCCCCACGAGCAGTACTTC. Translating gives CASSQEGGSPHEQYF.

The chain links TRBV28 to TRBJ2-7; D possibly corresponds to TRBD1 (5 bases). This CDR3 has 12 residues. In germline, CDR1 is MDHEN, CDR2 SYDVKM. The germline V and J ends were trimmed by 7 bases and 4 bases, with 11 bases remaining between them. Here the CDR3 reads CASNGPGYEQYF. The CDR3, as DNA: TGTGCCAGCAACGGGCCAGGGTACGAGCAGTACTTC. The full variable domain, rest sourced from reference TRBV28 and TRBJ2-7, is DVKVTQSSRYLVKRTGEKVFLECVQDMDHENMFWYRQDPGLGLRLIYFSYDVKMKEKGDIPEGYSVSREKKERFSLILESASTNQTSMYLCASNGPGYEQYFGPGTRLTVT.

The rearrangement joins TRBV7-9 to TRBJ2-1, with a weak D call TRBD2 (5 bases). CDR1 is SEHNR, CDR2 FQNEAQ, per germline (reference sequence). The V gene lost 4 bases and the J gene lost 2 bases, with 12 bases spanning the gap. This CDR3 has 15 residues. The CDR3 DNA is TGTGCCAGCAGCTCGAGCCGGGGAACCTACAATGAGCAGTTCTTC. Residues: CASSSSRGTYNEQFF.

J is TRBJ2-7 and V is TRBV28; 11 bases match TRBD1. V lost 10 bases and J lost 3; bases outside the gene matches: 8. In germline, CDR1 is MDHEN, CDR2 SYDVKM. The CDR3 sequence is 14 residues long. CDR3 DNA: TGTGCCATTTCCCGGGACAGGGGGGTCTACGAGCAGTACTTC. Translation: CAISRDRGVYEQYF. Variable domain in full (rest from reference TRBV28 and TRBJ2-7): DVKVTQSSRYLVKRTGEKVFLECVQDMDHENMFWYRQDPGLGLRLIYFSYDVKMKEKGDIPEGYSVSREKKERFSLILESASTNQTSMYLCAISRDRGVYEQYFGPGTRLTVT.

The DNA for the CDR3 is TGTGCCAGCAGCTTGACACTGACTAATGAAAAACTGTTTTTT. Translating gives CASSLTLTNEKLFF. The V gene is TRBV7-9, the J gene TRBJ1-4; D not certain. The CDR3 runs to 14 residues. With 3 bases removed from V and 2 bases from J, the gap between germline ends came to 7 bases. CDR1 SEHNR and CDR2 FQNEAQ come from the germline V gene (reference sequence).

CDR3 coding DNA: TGTGCCAGCAGCTTAGCGTGGACAGGGGGCGCAGCTAACTATGGCTACACCTTC. Its protein product is CASSLAWTGGAANYGYTF. The chain couples TRBV7-8 to TRBJ1-2, with 11 bases identical to TRBD1. Trimming took 0 bases from V and 0 from J; bases not matched to a gene: 6. This CDR3 region has 18 residues. Germline V gene sequence: CDR1 SGHVS, CDR2 FQNEAQ.